One and the same sample provided the 14 T cell receptor beta chains below, sequenced in a study of metastatic and nonmetastatic thyroid tumors. Every patient was untreated before thyroid surgery. MiXCR was used by TCRdb to re-call the PCR reads. Of thousands of clones listed, around 43% are singletons. The sample comprised tumor tissue. The receptors come from a male donor with papillary thyroid cancer or a benign thyroid nodule (not recorded which). Some clones in this sample may be carry-over from other donors' samples.

A note on this clone: One end of the junction does not line up with germline, which may come from a read error. The rearrangement joins TRBV6-1 to TRBJ2-7; 8 bases map to TRBD2. Germline CDR1 MNHNS, CDR2 SASEGT. The CDR3 is 13 residues long. The CDR3 reads CASKRGTTFEHYF. CDR3 nucleotide sequence: TGTGCCAGCAAGCGGGGGACTACCTTCGAGCACTACTTC.

This chain joins TRBV20-1 and TRBJ1-6, with 9 bases fitting TRBD1. The germline V gene has CDR1 DFQATT and CDR2 SNEGSKA (reference sequence). This CDR3 comprises 15 residues. The ends lost 0 bases at V and 9 bases at J; junction bases unmatched: 6. DNA of the CDR3: TGCAGTGCTAGAGAGCCCGGGACAGGGAGTTCACCCCTCCACTTT. Amino acids: CSAREPGTGSSPLHF.

This clone came up a few times. The V and J genes are TRBV11-1 and TRBJ2-2; 11 bases align to TRBD2. Trimming took 3 bases from V and 4 from J; bases not matched to a gene: 4. The CDR3 has 16 residues. Germline lookup yields CDR1 SGHAT and CDR2 FQDESV (reference sequence). CDR3 coding DNA: TGTGCCAGCAGCTTTAGACTAGCGGGACGCACCGGGGAGCTGTTTTTT. Its translation is CASSFRLAGRTGELFF. Full variable domain (rest looked up from reference TRBV11-1 and TRBJ2-2): EAEVAQSPRYKITEKSQAVAFWCDPISGHATLYWYRQILGQGPELLVQFQDESVVDDSQLPKDRFSAERLKGVDSTLKIQPAELGDSAMYLCASSFRLAGRTGELFFGEGSRLTVL.

Points on this clone: Mismatch with germline at one junction end may stem from a read error. The chain is built from TRBV3-1 and TRBJ2-7, with D tentatively TRBD1 (5 bases). The V gene's germline CDR1 is LGHDT and CDR2 YNNKEL (reference sequence). CDR3 length: 13 amino acids. The CDR3 spells CASIQVLRDEQYF. The CDR3 coding sequence is TGTGCCAGCATCCAAGTCCTCAGGGACGAGCAGTACTTC.

The chain uses TRBV5-1 and TRBJ2-7; D perhaps matches TRBD1 (5 bases). Germline V gene data show CDR1 as SGHRS and CDR2 as YFSETQ. This CDR3 region has 15 residues. V lost 1 base, J lost 6 bases, and 17 bases lay in between. This CDR3 is CASSLSLRGNGEQYF. CDR3 nucleotides: TGCGCCAGCAGCTTGTCTCTTAGGGGTAATGGCGAGCAGTACTTC.

This chain connects TRBV5-1 to TRBJ2-4; D gene ambiguous. The germline V and J ends were trimmed by 6 bases and 0 bases, with 13 bases remaining between them. Germline values: CDR1 SGHRS, CDR2 YFSETQ. The CDR3 totals 15 residues. CDR3 DNA: TGCGCCAGCACCGACGTTACGGTAGCCAAAAACATTCAGTACTTC. Its protein product is CASTDVTVAKNIQYF.

The chain is built from TRBV20-1 and TRBJ1-1, with D hard to call. V dropped 6 bases and J dropped 0 bases, with 8 bases sitting between them. This CDR3 region has 12 residues. Per the germline V gene, CDR1 is DFQATT and CDR2 is SNEGSKA (reference sequence). CDR3 in amino acids: CSAIPLNTEAFF. CDR3 DNA sequence: TGCAGTGCCATCCCCTTGAACACTGAAGCTTTCTTT.

The chain carries TRBV20-1 and TRBJ2-1, with D possibly matching TRBD2 (6 bases). The CDR3 spans 13 residues. Germline loops: CDR1 DFQATT, CDR2 SNEGSKA (reference sequence). Trimming cost V 2 bases and J 6 bases, with 11 bases left between them. This chain's CDR3 is CSARSGGGNEQFF. CDR3 DNA sequence: TGCAGTGCTAGATCCGGGGGAGGCAATGAGCAGTTCTTC.

This clone appeared a few times. The genes are TRBV6-1 and TRBJ1-4, with 9 bases that match TRBD1. Losses at the gene ends were 5 bases for V and 7 bases for J; bases not matched to a gene: 8. This CDR3 spans 15 amino acids. The germline V gene has CDR1 MNHNS and CDR2 SASEGT. Here the CDR3 reads CASSLGQGSTEKLFF. In DNA, the CDR3 is TGTGCCAGCAGTCTAGGACAGGGGTCAACTGAAAAACTGTTTTTT.

The chain uses TRBV28 and TRBJ2-1; D is uncertain. The CDR3 loop spans 14 amino acids. Per the germline V gene, CDR1 is MDHEN and CDR2 is SYDVKM. Trimming took 11 bases from V and 9 from J, leaving 23 bases between them. The CDR3 DNA follows: TGTGCCGGCAACACCGCCATGACCCGGATTGAGCAGTTCTTC. It translates to CAGNTAMTRIEQFF.

This clone was counted once. The chain combines TRBV20-1 with TRBJ1-5; D gene unclear. Trimming took off 3 bases at V and 7 bases at J, with 16 bases between the two ends. CDR1 is DFQATT and CDR2 is SNEGSKA in the germline V gene (reference sequence). This CDR3 comprises 14 residues. CDR3 in amino acids: CSASSSVGRQPQHF. In DNA, the CDR3 is TGCAGTGCTAGCAGTTCGGTTGGCCGACAGCCCCAGCATTTT.

This clone is medium-sized in the sample. The rearrangement uses TRBV28 and TRBJ2-5; D gene unclear. This CDR3 region has 14 residues. CDR1 MDHEN and CDR2 SYDVKM come from the germline V gene. The V end lost 4 bases, the J end lost 6 bases, and 15 bases lay between the germline ends. DNA of the CDR3: TGTGCCAGCAGTTCTCCTGGAATTCGAAAGACCCAGTACTTC. Translating it yields CASSSPGIRKTQYF.

This clone turned up a few times. The gene calls are TRBV6-1 and TRBJ1-3; 7 nucleotides line up with TRBD1. V lost 5 bases to trimming and J lost 6 bases; unmatched junction nucleotides: 10. Per germline, CDR1 MNHNS and CDR2 SASEGT. The CDR3 extends over 15 amino acids. The CDR3 DNA reads as TGTGCCAGCAGTCTAGTACCGGGACAGACAAACACCATATATTTT. Encoded protein: CASSLVPGQTNTIYF.

This clone was found a few times. The V call is TRBV28, the J call TRBJ2-5; TRBD2 might be the D (5 bases). The CDR3 runs to 14 residues. Deletions cut 6 bases from V and 4 bases from J, with 15 bases between. CDR1 MDHEN and CDR2 SYDVKM come from the germline V gene. As DNA, the CDR3 is TGTGCCAGCAGATGGGCCCCCGAGGGAGAGACCCAGTACTTC. Amino acid sequence: CASRWAPEGETQYF. Based on the CDR3 plus reference TRBV28 and TRBJ2-5, the full variable domain is DVKVTQSSRYLVKRTGEKVFLECVQDMDHENMFWYRQDPGLGLRLIYFSYDVKMKEKGDIPEGYSVSREKKERFSLILESASTNQTSMYLCASRWAPEGETQYFGPGTRLLVL.